This T cell receptor (beta chain) was recovered during a study of shared clonotypes between healthy human individuals. V lost 2 bases and J 4 bases, leaving 11 bases between the germline ends. The CDR3 sequence is 14 residues long. The germline gives CDR1 MDHEN, CDR2 SYDVKM. Naive CD8 populations comprised CD45RO-negative cells positively selected for CCR7, excluding terminally differentiated effector memory CD45RA+ cells. Clones were sequenced by immunoSEQ multiplex PCR, and TCRdb holds only the in-frame ones, with some missing. The table shows around 2,000,000 clones, with roughly 95% occurring only once.

The sequence was collected from a man aged 18-30 years in good health. V usage is TRBV28 and J usage is TRBJ1-2, with D perhaps matching TRBD1 (6 bases). The sample comprised naive CD8+ T cells sorted from blood. The CDR3 sequence is CASSLHRDVYGYTF. CDR3 nucleotide sequence: TGTGCCAGCAGTTTACACAGGGACGTCTATGGCTACACCTTC.